The subject of this entry is one T cell receptor beta chain. This entry comes from a study of T cells after posttransplantation cyclophosphamide. V was clipped by 4 bases and J by 2 bases; unmatched bases: 6. The CDR3 sequence is 15 residues long. CDR1 and CDR2 (germline): SGHRS, YFSETQ. The data were produced by immunoSEQ multiplex PCR, yet TCRdb's version contains in-frame clones alone and is incomplete. This table has 6,000 to 9,500 clones, 65% to 90% appearing once. Cyclophosphamide on days +3 and +4 followed busulfan-fludarabine conditioning and a marrow graft. The V call is TRBV5-1, the J call TRBJ2-1; 7 bases align to TRBD1. The origin of this receptor is a female patient in her forties who received an allogeneic stem cell transplant from a related donor, was CMV-positive, and had no GVHD. The graft donor may have contributed some T cells. The sample consisted of CD4+ T cells sorted from blood, taken around 1,100 days after allogeneic stem cell transplant with posttransplant cyclophosphamide. CDR3 in DNA: TGCGCCAGCAGCACGACAGGGTTTACCTACAATGAGCAGTTCTTC. Residues: CASSTTGFTYNEQFF. Combining the CDR3 with reference TRBV5-1 and TRBJ2-1 gives the whole variable domain KAGVTQTPRYLIKTRGQQVTLSCSPISGHRSVSWYQQTPGQGLQFLFEYFSETQRNKGNFPGRFSGRQFSNSRSEMNVSTLELGDSALYLCASSTTGFTYNEQFFGPGTRLTVL.